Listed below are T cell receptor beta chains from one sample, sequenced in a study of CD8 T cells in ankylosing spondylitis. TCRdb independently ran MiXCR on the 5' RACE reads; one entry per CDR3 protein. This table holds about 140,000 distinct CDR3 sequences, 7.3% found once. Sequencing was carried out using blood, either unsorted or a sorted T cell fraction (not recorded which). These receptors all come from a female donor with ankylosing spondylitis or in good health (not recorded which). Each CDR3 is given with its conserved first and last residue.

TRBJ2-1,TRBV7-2,CASSSTGLAGGYSHEQFF
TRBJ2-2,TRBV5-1,CASSLDSGTMNTGELFF
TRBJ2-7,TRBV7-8,CASSQPSFYEQYF
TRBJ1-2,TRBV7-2,CASSFPSYGYTF
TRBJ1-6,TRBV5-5,CASSLQGPYNSPLHF
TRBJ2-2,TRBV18,CASSIPAVDTYSGGRTGELFF
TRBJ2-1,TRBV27,CASSYTITYNEQFF
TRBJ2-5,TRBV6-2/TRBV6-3,CASSQHSGGNQETQYF
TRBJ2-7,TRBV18,CASSPTAGGPFSYEQYF
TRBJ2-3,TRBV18,CASGLGGLAGSDTQYF
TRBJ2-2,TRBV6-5,CASSYETGVGELFF
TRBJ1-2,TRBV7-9,CASSQSGSNYGYTF
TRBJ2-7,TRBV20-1,CSASPGTGGYEQYF
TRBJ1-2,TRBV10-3,CAISERDYGYTF
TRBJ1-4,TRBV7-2,CASSPDRGNEKLFF
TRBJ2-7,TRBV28,CASSPGRRDSYEQYF
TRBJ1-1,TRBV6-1,CASSVDSGDTEAFF
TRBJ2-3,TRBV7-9,CASSLGTDTDTQYF
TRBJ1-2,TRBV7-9,CASSLGGEYYGYTF
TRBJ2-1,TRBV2,CASSDDGGAVEQFF
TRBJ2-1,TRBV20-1,CSVAGGYNEQFF
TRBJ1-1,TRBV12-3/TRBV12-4,CASSPGQGDTEAFF
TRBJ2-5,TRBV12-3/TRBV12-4,CTSSLGQGPQETQYF
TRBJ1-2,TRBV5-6,CASSLVDRANYGYTF
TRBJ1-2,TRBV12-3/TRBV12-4,CASRISGGFHGYTF
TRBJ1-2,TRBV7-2,CASSSYPGGSYGYTF
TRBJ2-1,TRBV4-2,CASSPEGGGSYNEQFF
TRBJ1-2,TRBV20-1,CSARDPLQGGREVGYTF
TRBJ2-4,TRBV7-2,CASSSTLAGGSKNIQYF
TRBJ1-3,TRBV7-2,CASSRRGSPGNTIYF
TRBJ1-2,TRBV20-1,CSASDRQYGYTF
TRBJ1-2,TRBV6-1,CASSALTGIFGYGYTF
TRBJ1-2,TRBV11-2,CASSPDRGGGYTF
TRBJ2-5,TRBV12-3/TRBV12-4,CASRLGLAGLETQYF
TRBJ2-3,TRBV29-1,CSFSWTGSTDTQYF
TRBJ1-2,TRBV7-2,CASSLEGQLSYTF
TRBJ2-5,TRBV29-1,CSVVGGEETQYF
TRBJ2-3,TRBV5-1,CASSLHGQGAGTDTQYF
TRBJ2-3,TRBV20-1,CSASFGLAGGGDTQYF
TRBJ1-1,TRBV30,CAWSASVDTEAFF
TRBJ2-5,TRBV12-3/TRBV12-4,CASSDRASETQYF
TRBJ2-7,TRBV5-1,CASSLTQNSYEQYF
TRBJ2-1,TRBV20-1,CSARDIKSVPAGGYNEQFF
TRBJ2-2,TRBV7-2,CASSLRDTYTGELFF
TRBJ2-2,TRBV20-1,CSARRGQGPGELFF
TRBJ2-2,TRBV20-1,CSASPETRPAGSGELFF